The 6 T cell receptor beta chains listed next were all sequenced from one sample in a study of T cell responses to AZD1222 COVID-19 vaccine (dated by TCRdb to the early 2020s). The receptor library was made with the immunoSEQ multiplex PCR assay. The table was pulled from immuneACCESS by TCRdb, which kept in-frame rearrangements only. Such tables lose some clones; where checked, under half of the loss comes from unresolved V genes, and the rest has no known cause. A total of tens of thousands of clones appear in this sample, around 87% of them only once. The ten biggest clones cover approximately 16% of the sample. The time point label, as the study defines it: baseline before first vaccination. The starting material was peripheral blood, obtained on day 0 of AZD1222 vaccination. Receptors were obtained from an adult in good health.

This sequence joins TRBV28 and TRBJ2-3; D is uncertain. This CDR3 has 12 residues. V lost 5 bases and J 7 bases, leaving 10 bases between the germline ends. The germline V gene encodes CDR1 MDHEN and CDR2 SYDVKM. The CDR3 bases are TGTGCCAGCAGTACCCAGCGCTATACGCAGTATTTT. This sequence encodes CASSTQRYTQYF.

The V and J genes are TRBV9 and TRBJ1-3, with D maybe TRBD1 (5 bases). Germline CDR1 SGDLS, CDR2 YYNGEE. The germline V and J ends were trimmed by 4 bases and 1 base, with 24 bases remaining between them. This CDR3 is built from 19 residues. The CDR3 sequence: CASSPPGRAGWKSGNTIYF. In DNA form, the CDR3 reads TGTGCCAGCAGCCCCCCGGGTCGAGCAGGGTGGAAATCTGGAAACACCATATATTTT.

The V and J genes are TRBV30 and TRBJ1-1, with D unresolved. CDR1 and CDR2 from the germline V gene are GTSNPN and SVGIG (reference sequence). The V end lost 0 bases, the J end lost 1 base, and 6 bases lay between the germline ends. The CDR3 has 13 residues. The CDR3 reads CAWSVSPNTEAFF. CDR3 nucleotides: TGTGCCTGGAGTGTATCCCCGAACACTGAAGCTTTCTTT. Supplemented by reference TRBV30 and TRBJ1-1, the full variable domain reads SQTIHQWPATLVQPVGSPLSLECTVEGTSNPNLYWYRQAAGRGLQLLFYSVGIGQISSEVPQNLSASRPQDRQFILSSKKLLLSDSGFYLCAWSVSPNTEAFFGQGTRLTVV.

This chain joins TRBV28 and TRBJ2-7, with TRBD2 as a possible D gene (6 bases). The length of the CDR3 is 15 residues. The V end lost 7 bases, the J end lost 9 bases, and 25 bases lay between the germline ends. Germline-derived CDR1 and CDR2 are MDHEN and SYDVKM. CDR3 in DNA: TGTGCCAGCAACCCCAACGGGAGTCCTTGGAGTGGGCAGTACTTC. Translation: CASNPNGSPWSGQYF.

This chain joins TRBV19 and TRBJ1-1; no clear D gene. V lost 2 bases and J lost 1, with 5 bases in between. This CDR3 contains 13 residues. Germline V gives CDR1 LNHDA, CDR2 SQIVND (reference sequence). CDR3 sequence: CASSILENTEAFF. Written as DNA, the CDR3 is TGTGCCAGTAGTATATTAGAGAACACTGAAGCTTTCTTT.

The rearrangement joins TRBV28 to TRBJ1-2; maybe TRBD1 (6 bases). The CDR3 contains 13 residues. Germline-derived CDR1 and CDR2 are MDHEN and SYDVKM. Trimming removed 9 bases from V and 4 bases from J, with 15 bases in between. CDR3 sequence: CASDTGRGYGYTF. As DNA, the CDR3 is TGTGCCAGTGATACAGGGAGGGGCTATGGCTACACCTTC.